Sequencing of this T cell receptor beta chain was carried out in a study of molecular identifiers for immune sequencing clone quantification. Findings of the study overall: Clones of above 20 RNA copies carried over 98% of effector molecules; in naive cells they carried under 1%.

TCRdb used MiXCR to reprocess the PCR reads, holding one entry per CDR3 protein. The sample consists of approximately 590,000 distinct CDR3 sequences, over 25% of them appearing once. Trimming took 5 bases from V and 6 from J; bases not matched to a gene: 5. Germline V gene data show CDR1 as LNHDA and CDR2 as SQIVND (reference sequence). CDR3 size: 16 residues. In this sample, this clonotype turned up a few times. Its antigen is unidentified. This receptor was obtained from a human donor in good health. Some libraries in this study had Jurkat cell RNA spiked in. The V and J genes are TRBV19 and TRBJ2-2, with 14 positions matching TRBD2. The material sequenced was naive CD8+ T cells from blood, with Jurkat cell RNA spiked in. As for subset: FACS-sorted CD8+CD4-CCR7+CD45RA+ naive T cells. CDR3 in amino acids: CASSGLAGGLSGELFF. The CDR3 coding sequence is TGTGCCAGTAGTGGACTAGCGGGAGGTCTCTCCGGGGAGCTGTTTTTT.